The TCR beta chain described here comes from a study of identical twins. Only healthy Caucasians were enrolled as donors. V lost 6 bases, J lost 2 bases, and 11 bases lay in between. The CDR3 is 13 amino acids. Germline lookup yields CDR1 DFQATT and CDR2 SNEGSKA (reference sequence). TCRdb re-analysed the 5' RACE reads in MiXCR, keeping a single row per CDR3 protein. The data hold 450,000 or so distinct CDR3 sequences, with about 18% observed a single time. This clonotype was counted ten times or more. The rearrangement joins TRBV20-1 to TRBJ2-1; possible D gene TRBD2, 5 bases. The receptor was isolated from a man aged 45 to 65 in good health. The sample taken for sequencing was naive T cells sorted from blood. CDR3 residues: CSARYGAYNEQFF. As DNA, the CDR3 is TGCAGTGCCAGATACGGGGCCTACAATGAGCAGTTCTTC.